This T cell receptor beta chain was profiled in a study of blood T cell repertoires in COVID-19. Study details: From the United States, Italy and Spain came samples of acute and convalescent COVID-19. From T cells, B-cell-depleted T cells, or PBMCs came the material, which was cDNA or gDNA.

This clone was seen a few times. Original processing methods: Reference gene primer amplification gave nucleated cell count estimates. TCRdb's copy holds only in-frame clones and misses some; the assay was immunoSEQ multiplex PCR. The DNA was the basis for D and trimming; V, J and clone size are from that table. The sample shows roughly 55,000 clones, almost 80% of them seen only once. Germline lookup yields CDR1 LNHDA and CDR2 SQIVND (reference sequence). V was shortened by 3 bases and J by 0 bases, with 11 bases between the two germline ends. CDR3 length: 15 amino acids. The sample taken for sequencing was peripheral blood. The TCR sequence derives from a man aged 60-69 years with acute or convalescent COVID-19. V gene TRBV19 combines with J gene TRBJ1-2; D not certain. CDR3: CASSIPAGTNYGYTF. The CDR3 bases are TGTGCCAGTAGTATCCCCGCCGGGACTAACTATGGCTACACCTTC.